The TCR beta chain under discussion was sequenced for a study of PD-L1 blockade in urothelial cancer. The time point denotes: pretreatment peripheral blood. Measured with immunoSEQ multiplex PCR; TCRdb has only the in-frame clones, and not every one. The data show approximately 79,000 clones, approximately 86% seen once. The CDR3 extends over 15 amino acids. Germline V lookup: CDR1 LNHDA, CDR2 SQIVND (reference sequence). The junction had 11 bases not matched to a gene; V was cut back by 8 bases and J by 1 base. The chain uses TRBV19 and TRBJ2-7; 7 positions agree with TRBD1. The input for sequencing was PBMCs, taken around atezolizumab (anti-PD-L1) treatment. The clonotype was recovered from a man in his forties or fifties with urothelial cancer. CDR3 bases: TGTGCCAGTGCACCAATAGGGACAGCGTCCTACGAGCAGTACTTC. This encodes CASAPIGTASYEQYF. Using reference TRBV19 and TRBJ2-7 for the parts outside the CDR3, the full variable domain is DGGITQSPKYLFRKEGQNVTLSCEQNLNHDAMYWYRQDPGQGLRLIYYSQIVNDFQKGDIAEGYSVSREKKESFPLTVTSAQKNPTAFYLCASAPIGTASYEQYFGPGTRLTVT.